The next 28 T cell receptor beta chains were all read from a single sample in a study of CD4 T cells in relation to SARS-CoV-2 and coronaviruses. The method was immunoSEQ multiplex PCR; TCRdb's version includes in-frame clones alone and lacks a portion of them. The data hold more than 55,000 clones, with roughly 89% observed a single time. CD4+ T cells from unexposed donors were obtained before the COVID-19 pandemic (2011-2018). The sequenced material came from memory CD4+ T cells from PBMCs. Receptor source: a human donor in good health.

J is TRBJ2-3 and V is TRBV15; D is possibly TRBD2 (6 bases). This CDR3 is built from 14 residues. V lost 3 bases and J lost 6, with 13 bases in between. Germline CDR1 and CDR2: LNHNV and YYDKDF (reference sequence). The CDR3 is CATSSLGSRDTQYF. The CDR3 DNA follows: TGTGCCACCAGCAGCCTCGGGAGTAGGGATACGCAGTATTTT.

The gene calls are TRBV3-1 (or the pseudogene TRBV3-2) and TRBJ2-1; 10 nucleotides match TRBD2. The CDR3 sequence is 13 residues long. Germline V lookup: CDR1 LGHDT, CDR2 YNNKEL (reference sequence). V was pared by 4 bases and J by 9 bases, with 3 bases of the junction left unmatched. The CDR3 bases are TGTGCCAGCAGCCCCGGACTAGCGGTTGAGCAGTTCTTC. Translation gives CASSPGLAVEQFF.

This rearrangement joins TRBV30 to TRBJ1-2; D perhaps matches TRBD1 (5 bases). Between the trimmed V and J ends, which lost 6 bases and 4 bases, there was a span of 12 bases. The germline V gene has CDR1 GTSNPN and CDR2 SVGIG (reference sequence). This CDR3 is built from 12 residues. For the CDR3, the DNA is TGTGCCTGCCAACGGGACGTCTATGGCTACACCTTC. Its translation: CACQRDVYGYTF.

DNA of the CDR3: TGCGCCAGCAGCCAATTGGACCTAATTTTCACTGGGGCCAACGTCCTGACTTTC. Amino acid sequence: CASSQLDLIFTGANVLTF. This chain links TRBV4-1 with TRBJ2-6; no reliable D call. Germline V gene lookup returns CDR1 MGHRA and CDR2 YSYEKL. The CDR3 totals 18 residues. V lost 2 bases and J 2 bases, leaving 16 bases between the germline ends.

The chain employs TRBV28 and TRBJ1-2; D not certain. The germline V gene has CDR1 MDHEN and CDR2 SYDVKM. V was shortened by 5 bases and J by 2 bases, with 12 bases between the two germline ends. The CDR3 loop spans 14 amino acids. This CDR3 is CASSNPSQNYGYTF. DNA for the CDR3: TGTGCCAGCAGTAACCCTTCCCAAAACTATGGCTACACCTTC.

The J gene is TRBJ1-6, the V gene TRBV28; D remains ambiguous. V was clipped by 2 bases and J by 6 bases, with 5 bases between them. This CDR3 comprises 13 residues. Per the germline V gene, CDR1 is MDHEN and CDR2 is SYDVKM. In DNA form, the CDR3 reads TGTGCCAGCAGTTTACAAGCTAATTCACCCCTCCACTTT. As protein: CASSLQANSPLHF.

V is TRBV5-5 and J is TRBJ2-1; 9 nucleotides line up with TRBD1. The length of the CDR3 is 15 residues. In germline, CDR1 is SGHKS, CDR2 YYEKEE (reference sequence). J was trimmed by 8 bases and V by 4 bases; bases with no gene match: 10. The DNA of the CDR3 is TGTGCCAGCAGCGCCGGGACAGGGTCCTGGCATGAGCAGTTCTTC. Protein sequence: CASSAGTGSWHEQFF.

The chain carries TRBV4-2 and TRBJ1-3; possibly TRBD1 for D (5 bases). Germline V gene lookup returns CDR1 LGHNA and CDR2 YNFKEQ. The V gene lost 1 base and the J gene lost 1 base, with 11 bases spanning the gap. The CDR3 is 16 amino acids. CDR3 nucleotide sequence: TGTGCCAGCAGCCAAGGGGGGGTCCGTTCTGGAAACACCATATATTTT. Protein: CASSQGGVRSGNTIYF.

The chain employs TRBV6-2 or TRBV6-3 and TRBJ2-3; TRBD1 might be the D (6 bases). Germline lookup yields CDR1 MNHEY and CDR2 SVGEGT. Between the trimmed V and J ends, which lost 4 bases and 2 bases, there was a span of 13 bases. The CDR3 is made up of 15 amino acids. Here the CDR3 DNA reads TGTGCCAGCAGTTCACAGGGTTTCCCCACAGATACGCAGTATTTT. This gives the protein CASSSQGFPTDTQYF.

This rearrangement joins TRBV11-2 to TRBJ2-2; 9 nucleotides agree with TRBD1. Germline V lookup: CDR1 SGHAT, CDR2 FQNNGV. Losses at the gene ends were 5 bases for V and 2 bases for J; bases not matched to a gene: 12. The CDR3 runs to 18 residues. CDR3 sequence: CASSPGQGINENTGELFF. In nucleotides, the CDR3 is TGTGCCAGCAGCCCGGGACAGGGTATTAATGAAAACACCGGGGAGCTGTTTTTT.

The V gene is TRBV19, the J gene TRBJ1-2; D gene ambiguous. The CDR3 is 13 residues long. CDR1 and CDR2 from the germline V gene are LNHDA and SQIVND (reference sequence). Trimming took off 3 bases at V and 6 bases at J, with 11 bases between the two ends. The CDR3 protein is CASSMSGSHGYTF. DNA of the CDR3: TGTGCCAGTAGTATGTCTGGGAGCCATGGCTACACCTTC.

The chain has TRBV12-3 or TRBV12-4 and TRBJ2-1, with D uncertain. V was pared by 6 bases and J by 10 bases, with 13 bases between. The CDR3 contains 12 residues. The CDR3 spells CASSSGPGEQFF. The CDR3 DNA reads as TGTGCCAGCAGCTCAGGTCCCGGAGAGCAGTTCTTC.

The V call is TRBV7-3, the J call TRBJ2-3; 11 bases are shared with TRBD2. The germline gives CDR1 SGHTA, CDR2 FQGTGA. V gave up 0 bases and J gave up 4 bases; unmatched junction bases: 12. This CDR3 is built from 19 residues. Here the CDR3 reads CASSLTAGTTSGSADTQYF. The CDR3 DNA follows: TGTGCCAGCAGCTTAACGGCGGGAACTACTAGCGGGAGTGCAGATACGCAGTATTTT.

This chain uses TRBV24-1 with TRBJ2-5; TRBD1 aligns across 7 bases. Germline V gene sequence: CDR1 KGHDR, CDR2 SFDVKD. The CDR3 extends over 13 amino acids. Trimming took 6 bases from V and 5 from J; bases not matched to a gene: 5. CDR3 sequence: CATSMTGYETQYF. The CDR3 DNA follows: TGTGCCACCAGTATGACAGGGTATGAGACCCAGTACTTC.

This clone has more than one count but fewer than ten. The V and J genes are TRBV7-2 and TRBJ2-2; 13 bases line up with TRBD2. CDR1 and CDR2 (germline): SGHTA, FQGNSA. The CDR3 sequence is 16 residues long. Losses at the gene ends were 5 bases for V and 7 bases for J; bases not matched to a gene: 7. This CDR3 is CASSRRTSGSGGELFF. As DNA, the CDR3 is TGTGCCAGCAGCCGCAGGACTAGCGGGAGTGGCGGGGAGCTGTTTTTT.

V is TRBV28 and J is TRBJ1-6; no firm D call. Per the germline V gene, CDR1 is MDHEN and CDR2 is SYDVKM. The V end lost 5 bases, the J end lost 0 bases, and 8 bases lay between the germline ends. CDR3 length equals 15 residues. The CDR3 loop reads CASSNPSSYNSPLHF. The CDR3 DNA follows: TGTGCCAGCAGTAATCCGAGCTCCTATAATTCACCCCTCCACTTT.

The CDR3 loop is CASAPLGRFSYNEQFF. In nucleotides, the CDR3 is TGTGCCAGCGCTCCACTGGGGCGGTTCTCCTACAATGAGCAGTTCTTC. The chain combines TRBV9 with TRBJ2-1, with D perhaps TRBD1 (5 bases). Trimming cost V 7 bases and J 0 bases, with 17 bases left between them. This CDR3 has 16 residues. From germline, CDR1 is SGDLS and CDR2 YYNGEE.

The chain uses TRBV11-2 and TRBJ1-2, with D unresolved. From germline, CDR1 is SGHAT and CDR2 FQNNGV. The CDR3 is 15 amino acids. The V end was cut by 0 bases, the J end by 4 bases, with 12 bases between. The CDR3 sequence is CASSLDTPDPYGYTF. The CDR3 DNA follows: TGTGCCAGCAGCTTAGATACCCCCGACCCCTATGGCTACACCTTC.

Here the CDR3 DNA reads TGTGCCACCAGTGACACGGGACAGGGGGACATAAACATTCAGTACTTC. Translated, it gives CATSDTGQGDINIQYF. The gene calls are TRBV24-1 and TRBJ2-4, with TRBD1 identical over 11 bases. The germline V gene encodes CDR1 KGHDR and CDR2 SFDVKD. This CDR3 spans 16 amino acids. V gave up 4 bases and J gave up 6 bases; unmatched junction bases: 7.

J is TRBJ2-1 and V is TRBV28; D not certain. The CDR3 has 13 residues. V was pared by 8 bases and J by 5 bases, with 13 bases between. Germline CDR1 and CDR2: MDHEN and SYDVKM. The DNA of the CDR3 is TGTGCCAGCGGGGTGGGGTGGAACAATGAGCAGTTCTTC. Protein sequence: CASGVGWNNEQFF.

CDR3 loop: CASSLGRGGEQYF. In DNA, the CDR3 is TGTGCCAGCAGCTTAGGAAGGGGGGGCGAGCAGTACTTC. The rearrangement uses TRBV13 and TRBJ2-7, with TRBD2 as a possible D gene (7 bases). Germline V lookup: CDR1 PRHDT, CDR2 FYEKMQ (reference sequence). CDR3 length equals 13 residues. Trimming removed 0 bases from V and 6 bases from J, with 9 bases in between.

This clone is a singleton in its sample. The rearrangement joins TRBV5-1 to TRBJ2-7; D unresolved. The CDR3 sequence is 13 residues long. Trimming removed 4 bases at V and 7 bases at J, with 15 bases between. The germline V gene encodes CDR1 SGHRS and CDR2 YFSETQ. CDR3 nucleotide sequence: TGCGCCAGCAGCCGCATCCTGGATGGGGAGCAGTACTTC. Translation: CASSRILDGEQYF.

J is TRBJ2-1 and V is TRBV24-1, with no clear D. The germline CDR1 and CDR2 sequences are KGHDR and SFDVKD. The CDR3 sequence is 17 residues long. V shed 5 bases and J shed 0 bases, with 16 bases lying between them. Written as DNA, the CDR3 is TGTGCCACCAGTGCCTCCGGTCGCTCCTACTCCTACAATGAGCAGTTCTTC. Translating gives CATSASGRSYSYNEQFF.

With respect to this clone: At the DNA level, this CDR3 is encoded by other sequences in the same sample as well. This sequence joins TRBV28 and TRBJ1-2, with 9 bases matching TRBD1. CDR1 MDHEN and CDR2 SYDVKM come from the germline V gene. The junction had 9 bases not matched to a gene; V was cut back by 3 bases and J by 4 bases. The CDR3 loop spans 16 amino acids. Written as DNA, the CDR3 is TGTGCCAGCAGTTTTTCCAGAACAGGGGGCGGCTATGGCTACACCTTC. Translation: CASSFSRTGGGYGYTF.

V usage is TRBV6-5 and J usage is TRBJ2-7; 7 bases match TRBD1. CDR3 length: 13 amino acids. The germline V gene encodes CDR1 MNHEY and CDR2 SVGAGI. V was pared by 6 bases and J by 6 bases, with 8 bases of the junction left unmatched. This CDR3 is CASRSGTEREQYF. DNA of the CDR3: TGTGCCAGCAGGTCCGGGACAGAACGCGAGCAGTACTTC.

The rearrangement joins TRBV5-1 to TRBJ2-2; D may be TRBD2 (5 bases). The V end was cut by 4 bases, the J end by 0 bases, with 13 bases between. CDR1 and CDR2 from the germline V gene are SGHRS and YFSETQ. The CDR3 has 16 amino acids. The CDR3: CASSRSGVANTGELFF. For the CDR3, the DNA is TGCGCCAGCAGCAGGAGCGGTGTCGCGAACACCGGGGAGCTGTTTTTT. The full variable domain, its missing parts supplied by reference TRBV5-1 and TRBJ2-2, is KAGVTQTPRYLIKTRGQQVTLSCSPISGHRSVSWYQQTPGQGLQFLFEYFSETQRNKGNFPGRFSGRQFSNSRSEMNVSTLELGDSALYLCASSRSGVANTGELFFGEGSRLTVL.

The genes are TRBV27 and TRBJ2-7, with 7 bases lining up with TRBD2. Germline CDR1 MNHEY, CDR2 SMNVEV (reference sequence). The CDR3 totals 15 residues. The V gene end was trimmed by 2 bases and the J gene end by 2 bases; junction bases not matched to a gene: 6. CDR3 sequence: CASSLMASGTYEQYF. The CDR3 coding sequence is TGTGCCAGCAGTTTAATGGCTAGCGGTACCTACGAGCAGTACTTC.

V and J are TRBV6-6 and TRBJ1-5, with a tentative D call TRBD1 (6 bases). Germline CDR1 is MNHNY and CDR2 is SVGAGI (reference sequence). V lost 5 bases to trimming and J lost 0 bases, with 17 bases between them. The CDR3 contains 17 residues. Here the CDR3 reads CASSLTGRRYSNQPQHF. CDR3 DNA: TGTGCCAGCAGTCTCACAGGGAGAAGGTATAGCAATCAGCCCCAGCATTTT.